The TCR beta chain described here comes from a study of blood T cell repertoires in COVID-19. Study-wide context: Sites in the United States, Italy and Spain provided acute and convalescent COVID-19 samples. The analysed material was cDNA or gDNA that came from T cells, B-cell-depleted T cells, or PBMCs.

Germline values: CDR1 MNHEY, CDR2 SVGAGI. V lost 0 bases, J lost 0 bases, and 9 bases lay in between. This CDR3 spans 16 amino acids. Assay used: immunoSEQ multiplex PCR; TCRdb lists only in-frame clones, some missing. The repertoire consists of 150,000 to 200,000 clones, with just over 85% occurring once and the leading ten covering about 8.6%. Sequencing was carried out using peripheral blood. The clonotype was recovered from a man aged 45-60 years with active or convalescent COVID-19. This chain links TRBV6-5 with TRBJ2-1, with a tentative D call TRBD1 (5 bases). CDR3 region: CASSYSGQISYNEQFF. CDR3 in DNA: TGTGCCAGCAGTTACTCGGGGCAGATCTCCTACAATGAGCAGTTCTTC.